One TCR beta chain is described in this entry. The CDR3 length is 15 residues. The trim removed 2 bases at V and 6 bases at J, leaving 7 bases unmatched. Germline CDR1 SGHTA, CDR2 FQGNSA. Some clones are missing from TCRdb's copy, which holds only in-frame ones; the method was immunoSEQ multiplex PCR. The sample lists around 1.4 million clones, 97% to 99% occurring once. These data belong to a study of shared clonotypes between healthy human individuals. This receptor was obtained from a man aged 25 to 40 in good health. The chain is built from TRBV7-2 and TRBJ2-7; 10 bases agree with TRBD2. The sample was naive CD4+ T cells sorted from blood. Noted subset: CD45RA+ positively selected. As DNA, the CDR3 is TGTGCCAGCAGCTTAAAGGCTAGCGGGAGTCTCGAGCAGTACTTC. It translates to CASSLKASGSLEQYF.